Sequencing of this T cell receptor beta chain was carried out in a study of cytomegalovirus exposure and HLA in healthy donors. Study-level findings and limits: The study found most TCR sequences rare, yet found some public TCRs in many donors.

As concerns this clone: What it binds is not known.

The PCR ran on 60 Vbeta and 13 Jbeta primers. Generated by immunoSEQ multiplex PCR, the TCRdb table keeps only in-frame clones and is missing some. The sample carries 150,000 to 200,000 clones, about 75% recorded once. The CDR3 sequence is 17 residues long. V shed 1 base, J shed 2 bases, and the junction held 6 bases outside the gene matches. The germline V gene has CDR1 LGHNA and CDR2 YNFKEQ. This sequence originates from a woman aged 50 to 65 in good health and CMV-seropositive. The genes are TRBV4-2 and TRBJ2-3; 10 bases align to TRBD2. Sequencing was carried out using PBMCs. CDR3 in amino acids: CASSQGSGGPFTDTQYF. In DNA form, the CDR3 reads TGTGCCAGCAGCCAAGGTAGCGGGGGGCCCTTCACAGATACGCAGTATTTT.